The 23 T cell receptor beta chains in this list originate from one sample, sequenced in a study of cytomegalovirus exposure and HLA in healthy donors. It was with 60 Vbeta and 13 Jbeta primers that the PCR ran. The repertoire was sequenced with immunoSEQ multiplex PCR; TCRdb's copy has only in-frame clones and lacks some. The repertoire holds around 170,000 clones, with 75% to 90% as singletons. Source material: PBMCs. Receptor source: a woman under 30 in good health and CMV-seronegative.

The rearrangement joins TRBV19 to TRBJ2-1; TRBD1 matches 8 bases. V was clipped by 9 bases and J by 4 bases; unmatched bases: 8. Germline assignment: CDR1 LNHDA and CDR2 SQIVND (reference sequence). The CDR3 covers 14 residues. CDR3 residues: CASGGDRLYNEQFF. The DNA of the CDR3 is TGTGCCAGCGGAGGGGACAGGCTTTACAATGAGCAGTTCTTC.

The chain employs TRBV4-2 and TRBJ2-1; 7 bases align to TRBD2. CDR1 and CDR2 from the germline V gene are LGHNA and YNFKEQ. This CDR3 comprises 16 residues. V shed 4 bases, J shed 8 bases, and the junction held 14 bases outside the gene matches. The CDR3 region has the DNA TGTGCCAGCAGCCGAAGCCCAGTGGGAGGGGTCGATGAGCAGTTCTTC. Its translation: CASSRSPVGGVDEQFF.

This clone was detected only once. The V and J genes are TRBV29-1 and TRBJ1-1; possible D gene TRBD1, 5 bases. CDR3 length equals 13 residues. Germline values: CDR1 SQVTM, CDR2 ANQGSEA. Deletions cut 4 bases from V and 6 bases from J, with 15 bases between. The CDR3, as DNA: TGCAGCGTTGCAGGGCAGGGTCCCCCTGAAGCTTTCTTT. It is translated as CSVAGQGPPEAFF.

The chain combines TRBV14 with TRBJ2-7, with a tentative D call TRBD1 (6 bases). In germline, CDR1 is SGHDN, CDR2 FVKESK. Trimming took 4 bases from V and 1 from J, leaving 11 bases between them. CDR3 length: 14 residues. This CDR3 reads CASSLSGTSYEQYF. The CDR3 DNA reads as TGTGCCAGCAGCCTCTCCGGGACATCCTACGAGCAGTACTTC.

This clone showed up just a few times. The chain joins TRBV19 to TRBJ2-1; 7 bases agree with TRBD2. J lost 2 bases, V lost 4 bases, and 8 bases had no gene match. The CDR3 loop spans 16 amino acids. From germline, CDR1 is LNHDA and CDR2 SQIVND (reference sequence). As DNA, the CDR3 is TGTGCCAGTAGTAGGATGACGGGGGGAACCTACAATGAGCAGTTCTTC. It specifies CASSRMTGGTYNEQFF.

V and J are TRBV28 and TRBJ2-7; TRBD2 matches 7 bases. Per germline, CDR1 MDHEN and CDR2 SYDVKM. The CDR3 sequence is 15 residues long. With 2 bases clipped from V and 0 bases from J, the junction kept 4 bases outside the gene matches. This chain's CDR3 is CASSLGGGYSYEQYF. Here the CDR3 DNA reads TGTGCCAGCAGTTTAGGGGGGGGATACTCCTACGAGCAGTACTTC.

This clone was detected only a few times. In nucleotides, the CDR3 is TGTGCCAGCAGCCAAGGGGTCGGGGACCAAGAGACCCAGTACTTC. This encodes CASSQGVGDQETQYF. The rearrangement joins TRBV4-2 to TRBJ2-5; tentative D call: TRBD2 (5 bases). The V gene's germline CDR1 is LGHNA and CDR2 YNFKEQ. The CDR3 is made up of 15 amino acids. V gave up 1 base and J gave up 0 bases, with 9 bases separating them.

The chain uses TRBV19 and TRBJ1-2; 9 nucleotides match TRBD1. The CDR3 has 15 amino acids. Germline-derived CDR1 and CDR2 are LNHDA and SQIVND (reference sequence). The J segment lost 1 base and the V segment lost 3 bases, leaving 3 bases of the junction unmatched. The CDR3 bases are TGTGCCAGTAGTATGGCGGGACAGGGTAACTATGGCTACACCTTC. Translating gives CASSMAGQGNYGYTF.

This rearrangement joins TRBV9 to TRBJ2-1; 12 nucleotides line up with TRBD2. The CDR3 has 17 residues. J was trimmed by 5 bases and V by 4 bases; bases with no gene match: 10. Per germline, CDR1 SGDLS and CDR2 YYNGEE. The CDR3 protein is CASSLRTSGVIDNEQFF. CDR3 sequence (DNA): TGTGCCAGCAGCCTCAGGACTAGCGGGGTTATCGACAATGAGCAGTTCTTC.

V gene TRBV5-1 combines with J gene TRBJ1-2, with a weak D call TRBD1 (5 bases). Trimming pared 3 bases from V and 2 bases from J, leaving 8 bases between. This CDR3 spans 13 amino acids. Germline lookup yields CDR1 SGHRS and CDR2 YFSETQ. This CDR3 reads CASSSGHNYGYTF. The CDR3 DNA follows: TGCGCCAGCAGCTCTGGACACAACTATGGCTACACCTTC. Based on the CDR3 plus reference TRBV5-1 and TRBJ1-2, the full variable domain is KAGVTQTPRYLIKTRGQQVTLSCSPISGHRSVSWYQQTPGQGLQFLFEYFSETQRNKGNFPGRFSGRQFSNSRSEMNVSTLELGDSALYLCASSSGHNYGYTFGSGTRLTVV.

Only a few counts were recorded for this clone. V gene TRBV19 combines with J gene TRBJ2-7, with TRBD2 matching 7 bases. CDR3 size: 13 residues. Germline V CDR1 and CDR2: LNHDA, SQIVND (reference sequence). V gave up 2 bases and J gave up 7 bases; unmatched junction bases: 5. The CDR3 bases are TGTGCCAGTAGTATACTTGGGGGAGGGGAGCAGTACTTC. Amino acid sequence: CASSILGGGEQYF.

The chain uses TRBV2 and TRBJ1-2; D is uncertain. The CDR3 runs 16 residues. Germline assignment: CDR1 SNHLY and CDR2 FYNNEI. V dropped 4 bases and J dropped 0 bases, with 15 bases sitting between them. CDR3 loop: CASSVGSLTPNYGYTF. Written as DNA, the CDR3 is TGTGCCAGCAGTGTGGGCAGCCTAACACCTAACTATGGCTACACCTTC.

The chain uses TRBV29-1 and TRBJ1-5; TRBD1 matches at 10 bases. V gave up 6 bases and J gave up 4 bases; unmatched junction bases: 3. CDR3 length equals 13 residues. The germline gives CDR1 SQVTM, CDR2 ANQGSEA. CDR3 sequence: CSVRDRGNQPQHF. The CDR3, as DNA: TGCAGCGTCCGGGACAGGGGTAATCAGCCCCAGCATTTT. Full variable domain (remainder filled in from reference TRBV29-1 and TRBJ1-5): SAVISQKPSRDICQRGTSLTIQCQVDSQVTMMFWYRQQPGQSLTLIATANQGSEATYESGFVIDKFPISRPNLTFSTLTVSNMSPEDSSIYLCSVRDRGNQPQHFGDGTRLSIL.

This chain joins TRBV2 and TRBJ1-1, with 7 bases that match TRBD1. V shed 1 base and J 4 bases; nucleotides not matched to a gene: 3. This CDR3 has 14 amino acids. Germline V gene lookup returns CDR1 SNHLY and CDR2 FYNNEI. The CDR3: CASSEGRGVTEAFF. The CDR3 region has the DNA TGTGCCAGCAGTGAAGGCAGGGGGGTCACTGAAGCTTTCTTT.

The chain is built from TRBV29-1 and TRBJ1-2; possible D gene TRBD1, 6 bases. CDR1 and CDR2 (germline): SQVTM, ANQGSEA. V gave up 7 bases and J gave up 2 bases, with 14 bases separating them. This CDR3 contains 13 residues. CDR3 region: CSAGQQKNYGYTF. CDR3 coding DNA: TGCAGCGCCGGACAGCAAAAAAACTATGGCTACACCTTC.

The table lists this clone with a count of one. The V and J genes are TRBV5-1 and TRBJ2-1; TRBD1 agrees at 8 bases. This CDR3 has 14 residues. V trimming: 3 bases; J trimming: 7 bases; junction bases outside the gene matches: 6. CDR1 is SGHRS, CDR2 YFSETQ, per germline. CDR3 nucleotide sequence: TGCGCCAGCAGCTCGACAGGGGTTAGGAATGAGCAGTTCTTC. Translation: CASSSTGVRNEQFF.

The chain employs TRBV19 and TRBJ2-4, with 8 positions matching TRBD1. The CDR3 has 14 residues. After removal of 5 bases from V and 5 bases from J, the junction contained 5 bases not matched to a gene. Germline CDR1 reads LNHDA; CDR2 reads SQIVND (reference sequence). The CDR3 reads CASSSWTGQNIQYF. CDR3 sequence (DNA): TGTGCCAGTAGTTCCTGGACAGGGCAAAACATTCAGTACTTC.

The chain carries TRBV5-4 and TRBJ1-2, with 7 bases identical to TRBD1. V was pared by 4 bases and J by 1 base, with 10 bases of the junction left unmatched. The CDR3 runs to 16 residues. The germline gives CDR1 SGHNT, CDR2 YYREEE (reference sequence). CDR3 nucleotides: TGTGCCAGCAGCCGACCCCGGGACAGTTTTAACTATGGCTACACCTTC. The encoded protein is CASSRPRDSFNYGYTF.

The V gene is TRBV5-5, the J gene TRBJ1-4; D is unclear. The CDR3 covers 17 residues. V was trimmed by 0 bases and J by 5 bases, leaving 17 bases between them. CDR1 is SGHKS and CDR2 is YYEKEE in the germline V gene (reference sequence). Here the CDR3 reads CASSLGAGNVRNEKLFF. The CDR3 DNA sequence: TGTGCCAGCAGCTTGGGGGCGGGTAATGTACGGAATGAAAAACTGTTTTTT.

The CDR3 protein is CASSQDRETLAGANVLTF. The CDR3 DNA reads as TGTGCCAGCAGCCAAGATAGGGAGACTTTAGCTGGGGCCAACGTCCTGACTTTC. The chain uses TRBV14 and TRBJ2-6; maybe TRBD2 (5 bases). The CDR3 runs to 18 residues. CDR1 SGHDN and CDR2 FVKESK come from the germline V gene. V was clipped by 0 bases and J by 2 bases, with 14 bases between them. Filled out from reference TRBV14 and TRBJ2-6, the complete variable domain reads EAGVTQFPSHSVIEKGQTVTLRCDPISGHDNLYWYRRVMGKEIKFLLHFVKESKQDESGMPNNRFLAERTGGTYSTLKVQPAELEDSGVYFCASSQDRETLAGANVLTFGAGSRLTVL.

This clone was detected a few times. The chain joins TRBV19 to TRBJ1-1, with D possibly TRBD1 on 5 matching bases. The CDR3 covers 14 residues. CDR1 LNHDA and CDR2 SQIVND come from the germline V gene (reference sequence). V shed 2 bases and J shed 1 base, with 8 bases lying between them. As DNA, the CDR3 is TGTGCCAGTAGTATAATACAGGCGAACACTGAAGCTTTCTTT. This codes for CASSIIQANTEAFF.

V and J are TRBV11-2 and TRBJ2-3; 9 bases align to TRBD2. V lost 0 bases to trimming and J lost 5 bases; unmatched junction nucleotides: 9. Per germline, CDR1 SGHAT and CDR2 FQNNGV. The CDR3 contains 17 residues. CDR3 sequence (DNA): TGTGCCAGCAGCTTAGATCCCAGCGGGGGGTTAATAGATACGCAGTATTTT. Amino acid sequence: CASSLDPSGGLIDTQYF.

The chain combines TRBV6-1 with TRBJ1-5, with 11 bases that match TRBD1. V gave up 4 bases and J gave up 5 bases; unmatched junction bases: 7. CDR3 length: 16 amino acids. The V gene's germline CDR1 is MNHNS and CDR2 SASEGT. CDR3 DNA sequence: TGTGCCAGCAGTGCTTCGGACAGGGGGCTATATCAGCCCCAGCATTTT. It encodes CASSASDRGLYQPQHF.